This TCR beta chain originates from a study of CXCR3-negative and CXCR3-positive naive CD8 T cells. Whole-study findings and limits: TRB CDR3 properties served as the basis for inferring TCR strength, and surface CD5 was comparable between naive subsets.

UMI-labeled TRB cDNA libraries were prepared by 5' RACE. Reanalyzing the 5' RACE reads, TCRdb keeps one entry per CDR3 protein, without DNA. The sample shows some 41,000 distinct CDR3 sequences, and approximately 11% sits with its ten largest clones. The CDR3 has 16 amino acids. The germline CDR1 and CDR2 sequences are SGHDT and YYEEEE. As regards this clonotype: Its target is unknown.

V and J are TRBV5-6 and TRBJ2-1; as DNA is missing, the TRBD1 call by TCRdb cannot be tested. This clonotype originated in a human donor in good health. Some clones in this sample may be carry-over from other donors' samples. The specimen was memory CD8+ T cells from blood. The CDR3 sequence is CASSLAGQGSYNEQFF.